The sequence of this T cell receptor (beta chain) was determined in a study of Ad26.COV2.S vaccination and SARS-CoV-2 variants. Regarding the study as a whole: Participants given vaccine showed non-spike TCR breadth similar to that of placebo recipients. Ad26.COV2.S recipients had broader spike-specific TCRs (P = 0.0014).

This clone has just one count. Its target is unknown. Treatment here: 15 to 20 received Ad26.COV2.S at low or high dose, single or two shots; about five received placebo; per-sample allocation not given. Sample collection was performed on day 63 after the first vaccine or placebo injection. Ad26.COV2.S expressed prefusion-stabilized spike from the original Wuhan strain. Some clones are missing from TCRdb's copy, which holds only in-frame ones; the method was immunoSEQ multiplex PCR. The sample includes some 320,000 clones, about 86% of them seen just once. The V and J ends lost 4 bases and 0 bases, in that order; junction bases with no gene match: 6. The CDR3 has 17 residues. The germline V gene has CDR1 SNHLY and CDR2 FYNNEI.

The sample was peripheral blood, taken in a trial of Ad26.COV2.S vaccine versus placebo. J is TRBJ2-3 and V is TRBV2; TRBD2 aligns across 11 bases. This receptor was obtained from a person aged 18 to 65 who received the Ad26.COV2.S COVID-19 vaccine or a placebo. The CDR3 nucleotides are TGTGCCAGCAGTGCGACTAGCGGGGTCTATAGCACAGATACGCAGTATTTT. Translated: CASSATSGVYSTDTQYF. Using reference TRBV2 and TRBJ2-3 for the parts outside the CDR3, the full variable domain is EPEVTQTPSHQVTQMGQEVILRCVPISNHLYFYWYRQILGQKVEFLVSFYNNEISEKSEIFDDQFSVERPDGSNFTLKIRSTKLEDSAMYFCASSATSGVYSTDTQYFGPGTRLTVL.